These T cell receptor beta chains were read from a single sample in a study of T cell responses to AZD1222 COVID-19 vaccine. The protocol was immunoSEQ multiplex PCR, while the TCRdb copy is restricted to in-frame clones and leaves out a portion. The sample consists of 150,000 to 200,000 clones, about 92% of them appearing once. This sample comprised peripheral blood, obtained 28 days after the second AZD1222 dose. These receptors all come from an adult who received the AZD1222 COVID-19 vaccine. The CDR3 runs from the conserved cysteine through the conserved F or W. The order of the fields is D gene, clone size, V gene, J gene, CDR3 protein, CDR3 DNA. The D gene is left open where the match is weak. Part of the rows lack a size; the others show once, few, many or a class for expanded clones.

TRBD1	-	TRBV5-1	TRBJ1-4	CASSAGQGLEKLFF	TGCGCCAGCAGCGCCGGACAGGGGCTAGAAAAACTGTTTTTT
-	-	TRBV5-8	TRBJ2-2	CASSALAGRNTGELFF	TGTGCCAGCAGCGCCTTAGCAGGGCGGAACACCGGGGAGCTGTTTTTT
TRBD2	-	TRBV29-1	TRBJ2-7	CSPGVASGGAYEQYF	TGCAGCCCGGGTGTAGCTAGCGGGGGGGCCTACGAGCAGTACTTC
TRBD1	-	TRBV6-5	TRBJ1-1	CASSRTGEAFF	TGTGCCAGCAGTCGGACAGGGGAAGCTTTCTTT
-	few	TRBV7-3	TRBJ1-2	CASSLSGDRNYGYTF	TGTGCCAGCAGCTTGTCAGGGGATAGAAACTATGGCTACACCTTC
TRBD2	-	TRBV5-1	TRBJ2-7	CASSFLGTTYEQYF	TGCGCCAGCAGCTTTCTAGGGACTACCTACGAGCAGTACTTC
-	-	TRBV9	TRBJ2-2	CASSVDPTRGYNTGELFF	TGTGCCAGCAGCGTAGACCCCACCCGGGGATATAACACCGGGGAGCTGTTTTTT
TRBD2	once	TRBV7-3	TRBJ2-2	CASSLTSGRGTGELFF	TGTGCCAGCAGCTTAACAAGCGGGAGGGGCACCGGGGAGCTGTTTTTT
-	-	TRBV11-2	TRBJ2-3	CASLASGTDTQYF	TGTGCCAGCCTAGCGTCCGGCACAGATACGCAGTATTTT
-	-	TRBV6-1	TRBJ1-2	CASSDRDFLLGGYTF	TGTGCCAGCAGTGATCGGGACTTTCTCCTGGGTGGCTACACCTTC
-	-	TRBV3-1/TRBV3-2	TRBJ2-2	CASSHGEANTGELFF	TGTGCCAGCAGCCATGGAGAGGCGAACACCGGGGAGCTGTTTTTT
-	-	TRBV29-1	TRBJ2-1	CSVDPGTTIQFF	TGCAGCGTTGACCCCGGAACCACTATTCAGTTCTTC
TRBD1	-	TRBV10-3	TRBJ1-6	CAIREQGAPYNSPLHF	TGTGCCATCAGGGAACAGGGGGCCCCTTATAATTCACCCCTCCACTTT
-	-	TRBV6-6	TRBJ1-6	CASNIQGYSSPLHF	TGTGCCAGCAATATACAGGGATACAGTTCACCCCTCCACTTT
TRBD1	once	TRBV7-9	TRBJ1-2	CATLEGQGSVANYGYTF	TGTGCCACCCTTGAGGGACAGGGGAGTGTGGCTAACTATGGCTACACCTTC
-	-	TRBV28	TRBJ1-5	CASSLASRNQPQHF	TGTGCCAGCAGTTTGGCCAGCCGCAATCAGCCCCAGCATTTT
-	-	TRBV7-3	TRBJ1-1	CASAGRQNTEAFF	TGTGCCAGCGCTGGTAGGCAGAACACTGAAGCTTTCTTT
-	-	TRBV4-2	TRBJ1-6	CASSQVGEGWDSPLHF	TGTGCCAGCAGCCAAGTGGGAGAGGGCTGGGATTCACCCCTCCACTTT
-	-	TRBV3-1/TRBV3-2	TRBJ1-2	CASSRLSGYTF	TGTGCCAGCAGCCGTCTCTCTGGCTACACCTTC
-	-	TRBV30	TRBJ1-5	CAWSGTFVALGNQPQHF	TGTGCCTGGTCCGGGACATTCGTCGCGCTGGGCAATCAGCCCCAGCATTTT
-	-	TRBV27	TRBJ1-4	CASSPSGGPNEKLFF	TGTGCCAGCAGTCCCTCCGGGGGTCCTAATGAAAAACTGTTTTTT
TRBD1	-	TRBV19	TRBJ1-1	CASSMGQVANTEAFF	TGTGCCAGTAGTATGGGACAGGTAGCGAACACTGAAGCTTTCTTT
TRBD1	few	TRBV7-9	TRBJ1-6	CAVPGTGFNSPLHF	TGTGCCGTGCCCGGGACAGGGTTTAATTCACCCCTCCACTTT
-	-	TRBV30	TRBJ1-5	CAWGEVGRQPQHF	TGTGCCTGGGGAGAAGTAGGCAGACAGCCCCAGCATTTT
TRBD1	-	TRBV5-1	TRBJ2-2	CASSFDRGNTGELFF	TGCGCCAGCAGTTTCGACAGGGGGAACACCGGGGAGCTGTTTTTT
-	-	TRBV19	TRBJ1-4	CASSGRPGSNEKLFF	TGTGCCAGTAGTGGGAGACCGGGATCTAATGAAAAACTGTTTTTT
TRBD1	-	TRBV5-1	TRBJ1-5	CASYSTGFRNQPQHF	TGCGCCAGCTACTCGACAGGGTTCCGCAATCAGCCCCAGCATTTT
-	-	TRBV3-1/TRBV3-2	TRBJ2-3	CASSQVVGVTDTQYF	TGTGCCAGCAGCCAAGTTGTGGGGGTAACAGATACGCAGTATTTT
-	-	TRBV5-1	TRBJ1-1	CASSFSTAGTEAFF	TGCGCCAGCAGCTTTTCGACGGCGGGCACTGAAGCTTTCTTT
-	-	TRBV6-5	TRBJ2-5	CASRGVQETQYF	TGTGCCAGCAGGGGGGTACAGGAGACCCAGTACTTC
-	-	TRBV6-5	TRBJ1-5	CASMKSQPQHF	TGTGCCAGCATGAAAAGCCAGCCCCAGCATTTT
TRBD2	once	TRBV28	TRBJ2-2	CASGGTSGGGAGELFF	TGTGCCAGCGGCGGGACTAGCGGGGGCGGGGCCGGGGAGCTGTTTTTT
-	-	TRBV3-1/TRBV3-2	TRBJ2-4	CASSQDLRDTPIQYF	TGTGCCAGCAGCCAAGATCTAAGGGACACCCCTATTCAGTACTTC